A single sample gave rise to the 27 T cell receptor beta chains below, sequenced in a study of T cells expressing NK-cell markers. Each CDR3 protein gets one entry in TCRdb, which reprocessed the 5' RACE reads and gives no DNA. Its listing shows 90,000 to 130,000 distinct CDR3 sequences. Sequences were obtained from blood T cells: a sorted CD56 or NKG2C T cell subset, CD4+ or CD8+ T cells, or bulk PBMC T cells (not recorded which). These receptors all come from a woman aged 18 to 69 in good health.

The rearrangement uses TRBV2 and TRBJ2-5; there is no DNA to check the TCRdb D call of TRBD2. Per germline, CDR1 SNHLY and CDR2 FYNNEI. This CDR3 contains 13 residues. The CDR3 is CASARRGGETQYF.

The chain links TRBV6-2 or TRBV6-3 to TRBJ2-1; lacking DNA, the TRBD2 call made by TCRdb goes unchecked. The CDR3 runs to 17 residues. CDR1 MNHEY and CDR2 SVGEGT come from the germline V gene. The CDR3 spells CASSYTTGTSRYNEQFF.

The V and J genes are TRBV6-1 and TRBJ1-5. The CDR3 has 13 residues. Germline CDR1 reads MNHNS; CDR2 reads SASEGT. This chain's CDR3 is CAGNQNSNQPQHF.

V gene TRBV9 combines with J gene TRBJ2-7. Germline CDR1 and CDR2: SGDLS and YYNGEE. The CDR3 is 14 residues long. This chain's CDR3 is CASSVGPTTYEQYF. The whole variable domain, filled in from reference TRBV9 and TRBJ2-7, reads DSGVTQTPKHLITATGQRVTLRCSPRSGDLSVYWYQQSLDQGLQFLIQYYNGEERAKGNILERFSAQQFPDLHSELNLSSLELGDSALYFCASSVGPTTYEQYFGPGTRLTVT.

The V call is TRBV16, the J call TRBJ1-1. CDR1 is KGHSY and CDR2 is FQNENV in the germline V gene. The CDR3 is 12 amino acids. The chain's CDR3 is CASSQGRTEAFF.

J is TRBJ1-2 and V is TRBV6-2 or TRBV6-3. CDR3 size: 13 residues. From germline, CDR1 is MNHEY and CDR2 SVGEGT. CDR3 in amino acids: CASSYETAYGYTF.

The rearrangement joins TRBV7-2 to TRBJ1-4; TCRdb reports TRBD1, a call that lacks DNA to check it against. Germline V CDR1 and CDR2: SGHTA, FQGNSA. CDR3 length: 15 amino acids. CDR3 residues: CASSPGGWINEKLFF.

The chain carries TRBV7-6 and TRBJ2-3; TCRdb returns TRBD2, unconfirmable since there is no DNA. Per the germline V gene, CDR1 is SGHVS and CDR2 is FNYEAQ. The CDR3 loop spans 15 amino acids. CDR3 region: CASSPLAGGPDTQYF. The full variable domain, in which reference TRBV7-6 and TRBJ2-3 provide the parts outside the CDR3, is GAGVSQSPRYKVTKRGQDVALRCDPISGHVSLYWYRQALGQGPEFLTYFNYEAQQDKSGLPNDRFSAERPEGSISTLTIQRTEQRDSAMYRCASSPLAGGPDTQYFGPGTRLTVL.

This chain links TRBV6-5 with TRBJ2-7. The germline V gene has CDR1 MNHEY and CDR2 SVGAGI. This CDR3 has 14 amino acids. CDR3 sequence: CASSYSQGFYEQYF.

CDR3 sequence: CASSVGTGGFFEQFF. This chain links TRBV19 with TRBJ2-1; lacking DNA, the TRBD1 call made by TCRdb goes unchecked. The V gene's germline CDR1 is LNHDA and CDR2 SQIVND (reference sequence). This CDR3 is built from 15 residues. The entire variable domain, with the rest obtained from reference TRBV19 and TRBJ2-1, is as follows: DGGITQSPKYLFRKEGQNVTLSCEQNLNHDAMYWYRQDPGQGLRLIYYSQIVNDFQKGDIAEGYSVSREKKESFPLTVTSAQKNPTAFYLCASSVGTGGFFEQFFGPGTRLTVL.

The rearrangement uses TRBV4-1 and TRBJ2-7. The CDR3 is made up of 14 amino acids. The germline CDR1 and CDR2 sequences are MGHRA and YSYEKL. CDR3 sequence reads: CASSHQDKTYEQYF.

This chain uses TRBV20-1 with TRBJ1-1; the TCRdb call, TRBD1, lacks DNA for checking. The CDR3 sequence is 13 residues long. CDR1 DFQATT and CDR2 SNEGSKA come from the germline V gene (reference sequence). CDR3 sequence reads: CSASIWGRPEAFF.

This rearrangement joins TRBV7-6 to TRBJ2-7; the TRBD2 assignment by TCRdb is unverifiable without DNA. CDR3 length equals 16 residues. The V gene's germline CDR1 is SGHVS and CDR2 FNYEAQ. CDR3: CASSSALGLAGYEQYF.

V usage is TRBV6-1 and J usage is TRBJ2-6. The V gene's germline CDR1 is MNHNS and CDR2 SASEGT. The CDR3 has 19 residues. The CDR3 sequence: CASREVIDMGLSGANVLTF.

The V and J genes are TRBV20-1 and TRBJ2-2; TCRdb reports TRBD1, a call that lacks DNA to check it against. The CDR3 has 13 residues. In germline, CDR1 is DFQATT, CDR2 SNEGSKA (reference sequence). The CDR3 is CSARGLNTGELFF.

This CDR3 is CASSSGLWNEQFF. The gene calls are TRBV7-9 and TRBJ2-1; TCRdb lists TRBD2, though no DNA is available to test this call. The CDR3 extends over 13 amino acids. Germline loops: CDR1 SEHNR, CDR2 FQNEAQ (reference sequence).

The V and J genes are TRBV20-1 and TRBJ2-7. The germline gives CDR1 DFQATT, CDR2 SNEGSKA (reference sequence). The CDR3 loop spans 15 amino acids. The CDR3 sequence is CSAREGSGRAYEQYF.

The chain joins TRBV20-1 to TRBJ1-1; checking the TCRdb D call of TRBD1 is not possible without DNA. Germline V gene sequence: CDR1 DFQATT, CDR2 SNEGSKA (reference sequence). The CDR3 is 16 amino acids. The CDR3 reads CSARVRGQGNLLEAFF.

The gene calls are TRBV5-1 and TRBJ2-1; TCRdb outputs TRBD1, but without DNA this stays unchecked. CDR3 length: 16 residues. Looked up from germline, CDR1 is SGHRS and CDR2 is YFSETQ. The CDR3 loop is CASSEGDRGSYNEQFF. The full variable domain, with the rest looked up from reference TRBV5-1 and TRBJ2-1, is KAGVTQTPRYLIKTRGQQVTLSCSPISGHRSVSWYQQTPGQGLQFLFEYFSETQRNKGNFPGRFSGRQFSNSRSEMNVSTLELGDSALYLCASSEGDRGSYNEQFFGPGTRLTVL.

The chain employs TRBV12-3 or TRBV12-4 and TRBJ2-1; TCRdb's D call, TRBD2, is unchecked because there is no DNA. This CDR3 comprises 17 residues. CDR3 loop: CASSFSLTSGREDEQFF.

The rearrangement uses TRBV5-4 and TRBJ2-1; TCRdb indicates TRBD1, and absent DNA this call remains unverified. Germline V gene data show CDR1 as SGHNT and CDR2 as YYREEE (reference sequence). There are 13 residues in the CDR3. CDR3 loop: CASSPRTADEQFF.

This chain joins TRBV4-3 and TRBJ2-2; there is no DNA to check the TCRdb D call of TRBD1. The germline V gene encodes CDR1 LGHNA and CDR2 YSLEER. The CDR3 is 15 amino acids. Here the CDR3 reads CASSQDWDSTGELFF.

The CDR3 loop is CASSSGLNTEAFF. This rearrangement joins TRBV5-1 to TRBJ1-1; the D call of TRBD1 rests on TCRdb alone, since no DNA is present to check it. This CDR3 is 13 amino acids long. From germline, CDR1 is SGHRS and CDR2 YFSETQ.

V is TRBV7-9 and J is TRBJ2-7; TCRdb returns TRBD1, unconfirmable since there is no DNA. In germline, CDR1 is SEHNR, CDR2 FQNEAQ (reference sequence). This CDR3 comprises 15 residues. CDR3: CASSSLGTDSYEQYF. Filled out from reference TRBV7-9 and TRBJ2-7, the complete variable domain reads DTGVSQNPRHKITKRGQNVTFRCDPISEHNRLYWYRQTLGQGPEFLTYFQNEAQLEKSRLLSDRFSAERPKGSFSTLEIQRTEQGDSAMYLCASSSLGTDSYEQYFGPGTRLTVT.

The chain recombines TRBV9 with TRBJ2-7. This CDR3 is built from 13 residues. Germline CDR1 reads SGDLS; CDR2 reads YYNGEE. The CDR3 reads CASSVAGEGEQYF.

The CDR3 here is CASSCDDRANTGELFF. The V and J genes are TRBV7-9 and TRBJ2-2; TCRdb calls TRBD1, which cannot be checked without DNA. The CDR3 covers 16 residues. Germline values: CDR1 SEHNR, CDR2 FQNEAQ (reference sequence).

CDR3 sequence reads: CASSGAGTIYEQYF. The genes are TRBV5-1 and TRBJ2-7; TCRdb designates TRBD1, a call that cannot be tested without DNA. The CDR3 length is 14 residues. Per the germline V gene, CDR1 is SGHRS and CDR2 is YFSETQ.